This T cell receptor (beta chain) was sequenced during a study of T cells in Graves' hyperthyroidism and ophthalmopathy. Across the study: The blood sample was taken at first diagnosis, before treatment began.

Per germline, CDR1 MGHDK and CDR2 SYGVNS. This CDR3 region has 17 residues. Trimming shortened V by 5 bases and J by 3 bases, and 23 bases separated the two germline ends. Exclusion criteria comprised uncontrolled infection, other autoimmune disease, pregnancy or lactation. Around 10 ml fresh peripheral blood yielded the PBMCs. Researchers took RNA transcripts and amplified the TCR beta CDR3 regions from them. TCR CDR3 regions were first amplified by RT-PCR with HTBI primers. TCRdb re-analysed the multiplex PCR reads in MiXCR, keeping a single row per CDR3 protein. The sample holds about 350,000 distinct CDR3 sequences, around 13% seen once.

The receptor's source is a woman aged 25 to 39 with Graves' hyperthyroidism. The V and J genes are TRBV25-1 and TRBJ2-7, with D perhaps TRBD2 (5 bases). Sequencing used blood. The CDR3 DNA reads as TGTGCCAGCAGTCCACCTGGCGGGTTCTGGTCGGGCTACGAGCAGTACTTC. It codes for CASSPPGGFWSGYEQYF.